This T cell receptor (beta chain) was sequenced in a study of T-cell reconstitution after alpha-beta-depleted transplantation in children. The CDR3 runs 15 residues. Trimming stripped 3 bases from V and 0 bases from J, with 12 bases between. Germline V lookup: CDR1 GTSNPN, CDR2 SVGIG (reference sequence). Unique molecular identifiers featured in how the TCRbeta library was prepared. In TCRdb, the PCR reads were re-called with MiXCR into one record per CDR3 protein. This table has roughly 590,000 distinct CDR3 sequences, 15% to 20% appearing once. The V call is TRBV30, the J call TRBJ2-1; D is undetermined. The TCR was taken from a human donor who donated a stem cell graft to a child with acute myeloid leukemia. This material consisted of PBMCs from the stem cell graft donor, taken from the stem cell graft. The chain's CDR3 is CAWRRISFSYNEQFF. The CDR3, as DNA: TGTGCCTGGAGACGGATCTCCTTCTCCTACAATGAGCAGTTCTTC.